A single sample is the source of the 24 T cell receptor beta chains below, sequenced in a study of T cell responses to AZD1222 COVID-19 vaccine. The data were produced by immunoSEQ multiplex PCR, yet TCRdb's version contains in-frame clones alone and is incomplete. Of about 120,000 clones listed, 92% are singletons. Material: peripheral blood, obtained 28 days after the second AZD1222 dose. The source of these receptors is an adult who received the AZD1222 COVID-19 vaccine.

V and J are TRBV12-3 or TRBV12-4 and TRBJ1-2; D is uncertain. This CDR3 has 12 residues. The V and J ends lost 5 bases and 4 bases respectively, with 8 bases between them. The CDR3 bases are TGTGCCAGCAGTCTACAGAGCTATGGCTACACCTTC. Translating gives CASSLQSYGYTF.

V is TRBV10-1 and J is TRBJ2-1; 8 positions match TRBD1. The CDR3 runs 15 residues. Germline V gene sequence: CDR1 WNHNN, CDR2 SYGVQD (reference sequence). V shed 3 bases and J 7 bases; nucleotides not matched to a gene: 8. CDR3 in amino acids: CASSDGQGAKNEQFF. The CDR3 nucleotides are TGCGCCAGCAGTGACGGTCAGGGGGCGAAGAATGAGCAGTTCTTC.

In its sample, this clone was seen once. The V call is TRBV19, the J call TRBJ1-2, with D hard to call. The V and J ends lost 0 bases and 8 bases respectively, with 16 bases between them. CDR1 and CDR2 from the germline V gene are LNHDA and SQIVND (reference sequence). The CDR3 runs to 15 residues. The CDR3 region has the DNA TGTGCCAGTAGTATAGATCTCGGCAGCGGTGCGGGCTACACCTTC. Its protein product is CASSIDLGSGAGYTF. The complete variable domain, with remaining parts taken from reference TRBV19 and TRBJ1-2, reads DGGITQSPKYLFRKEGQNVTLSCEQNLNHDAMYWYRQDPGQGLRLIYYSQIVNDFQKGDIAEGYSVSREKKESFPLTVTSAQKNPTAFYLCASSIDLGSGAGYTFGSGTRLTVV.

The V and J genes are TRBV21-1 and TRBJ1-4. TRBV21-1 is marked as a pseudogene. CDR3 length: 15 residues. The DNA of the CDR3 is TGTGCCAGCAGCAAAGGCTGGCGGAATAATGAAAAACTGTTTTTT. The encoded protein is CASSKGWRNNEKLFF.

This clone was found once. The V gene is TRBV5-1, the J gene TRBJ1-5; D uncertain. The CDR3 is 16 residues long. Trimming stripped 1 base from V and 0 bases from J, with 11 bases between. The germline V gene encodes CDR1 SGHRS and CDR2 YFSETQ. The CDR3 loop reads CASSLMLPDSNQPQHF. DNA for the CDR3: TGCGCCAGCAGCTTGATGCTGCCAGATAGCAATCAGCCCCAGCATTTT.

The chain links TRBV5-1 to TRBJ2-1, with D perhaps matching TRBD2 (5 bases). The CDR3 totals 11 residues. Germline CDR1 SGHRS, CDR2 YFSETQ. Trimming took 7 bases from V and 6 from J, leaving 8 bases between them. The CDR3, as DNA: TGCGCCAGCCTTCGGGGCAATGAGCAGTTCTTC. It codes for CASLRGNEQFF.

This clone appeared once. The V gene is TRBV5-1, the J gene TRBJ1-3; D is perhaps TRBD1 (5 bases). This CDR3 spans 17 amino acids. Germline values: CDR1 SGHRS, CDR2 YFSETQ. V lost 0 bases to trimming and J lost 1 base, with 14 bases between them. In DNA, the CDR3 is TGCGCCAGCAGCTTGGCTACAGGTTCTCGATCTGGAAACACCATATATTTT. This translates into CASSLATGSRSGNTIYF.

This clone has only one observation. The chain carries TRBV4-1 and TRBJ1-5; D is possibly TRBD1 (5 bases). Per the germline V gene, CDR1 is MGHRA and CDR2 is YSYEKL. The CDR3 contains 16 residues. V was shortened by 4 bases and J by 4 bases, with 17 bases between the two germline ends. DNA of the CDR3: TGCGCCAGCAGCCCTCTTGGGACGGTCGATAATCAGCCCCAGCATTTT. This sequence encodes CASSPLGTVDNQPQHF.

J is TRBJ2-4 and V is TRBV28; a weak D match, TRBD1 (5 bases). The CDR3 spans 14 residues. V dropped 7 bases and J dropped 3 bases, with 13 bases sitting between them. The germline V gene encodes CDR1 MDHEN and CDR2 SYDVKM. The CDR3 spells CASTLGQSKNIQYF. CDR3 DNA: TGTGCCAGCACCCTGGGGCAGAGCAAAAACATTCAGTACTTC.

The DNA of the CDR3 is TGTGCCAGCAGCCAAGATAGGGGAACTGGAAACACCATATATTTT. This sequence encodes CASSQDRGTGNTIYF. J is TRBJ1-3 and V is TRBV3-1 (or the pseudogene TRBV3-2); a possible D gene is TRBD1 (5 bases). Trimming stripped 0 bases from V and 2 bases from J, with 8 bases between. The CDR3 contains 15 residues. Germline V gene sequence: CDR1 LGHDT, CDR2 YNNKEL (reference sequence).

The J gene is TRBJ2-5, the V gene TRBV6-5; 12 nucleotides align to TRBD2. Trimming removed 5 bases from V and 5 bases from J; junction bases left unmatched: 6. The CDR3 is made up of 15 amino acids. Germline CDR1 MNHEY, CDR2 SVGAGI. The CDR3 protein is CASSPSGGARETQYF. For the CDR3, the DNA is TGTGCCAGCAGTCCTAGCGGGGGGGCCCGGGAGACCCAGTACTTC.

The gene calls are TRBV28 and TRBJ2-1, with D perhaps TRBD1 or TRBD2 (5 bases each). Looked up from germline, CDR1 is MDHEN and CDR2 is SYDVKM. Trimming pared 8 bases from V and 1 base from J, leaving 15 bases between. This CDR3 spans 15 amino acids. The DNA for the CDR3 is TGTGCCAGCCTCCACGGGACGGTTTCCTACAATGAGCAGTTCTTC. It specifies CASLHGTVSYNEQFF.

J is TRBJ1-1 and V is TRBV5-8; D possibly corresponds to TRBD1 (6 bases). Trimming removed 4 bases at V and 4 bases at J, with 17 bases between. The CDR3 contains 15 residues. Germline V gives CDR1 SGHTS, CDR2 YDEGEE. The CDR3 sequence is CASSLPGQGITEAFF. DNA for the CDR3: TGTGCCAGCAGCCTGCCGGGGCAGGGGATCACTGAAGCTTTCTTT.

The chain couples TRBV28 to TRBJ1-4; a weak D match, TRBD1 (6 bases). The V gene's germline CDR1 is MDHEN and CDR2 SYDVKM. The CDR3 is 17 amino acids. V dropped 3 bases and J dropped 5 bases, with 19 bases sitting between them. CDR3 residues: CASSFFRTVGLNEKLFF. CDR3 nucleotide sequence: TGTGCCAGCAGTTTCTTTCGGACAGTAGGCCTCAATGAAAAACTGTTTTTT.

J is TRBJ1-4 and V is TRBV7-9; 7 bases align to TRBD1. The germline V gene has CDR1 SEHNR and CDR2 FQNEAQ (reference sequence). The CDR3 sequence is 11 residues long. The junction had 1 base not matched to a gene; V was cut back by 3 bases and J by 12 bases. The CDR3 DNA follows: TGTGCCAGCAGCTTTAGGGGGCAACTGTTTTTT. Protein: CASSFRGQLFF.

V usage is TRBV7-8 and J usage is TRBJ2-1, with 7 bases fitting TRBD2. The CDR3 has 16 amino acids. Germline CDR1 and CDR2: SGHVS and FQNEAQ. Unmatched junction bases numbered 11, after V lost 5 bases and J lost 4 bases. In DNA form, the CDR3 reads TGTGCCAGCAGCCCATACGGCGGGAGTTCTTACAATGAGCAGTTCTTC. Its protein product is CASSPYGGSSYNEQFF.

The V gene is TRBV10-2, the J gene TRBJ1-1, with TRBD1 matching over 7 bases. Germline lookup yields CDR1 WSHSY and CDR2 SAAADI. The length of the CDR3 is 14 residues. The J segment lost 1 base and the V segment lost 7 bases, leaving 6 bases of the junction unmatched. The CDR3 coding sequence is TGCGCCAGCATCGAGGGACAGCCGAACACTGAAGCTTTCTTT. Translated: CASIEGQPNTEAFF.

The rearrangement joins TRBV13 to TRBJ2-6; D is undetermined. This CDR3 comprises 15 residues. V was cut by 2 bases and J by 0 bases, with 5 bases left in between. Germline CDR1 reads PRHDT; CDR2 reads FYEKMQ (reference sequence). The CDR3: CASSLWSSGANVLTF. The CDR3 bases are TGTGCCAGCAGCTTATGGTCCTCTGGGGCCAACGTCCTGACTTTC.

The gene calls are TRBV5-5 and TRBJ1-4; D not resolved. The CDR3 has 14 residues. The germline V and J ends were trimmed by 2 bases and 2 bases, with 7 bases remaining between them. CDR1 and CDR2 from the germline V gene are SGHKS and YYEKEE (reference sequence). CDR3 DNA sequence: TGTGCCAGCAGCTTTTGGTCGACTAATGAAAAACTGTTTTTT. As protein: CASSFWSTNEKLFF. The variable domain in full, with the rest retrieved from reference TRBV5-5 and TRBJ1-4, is DAGVTQSPTHLIKTRGQQVTLRCSPISGHKSVSWYQQVLGQGPQFIFQYYEKEERGRGNFPDRFSARQFPNYSSELNVNALLLGDSALYLCASSFWSTNEKLFFGSGTQLSVL.

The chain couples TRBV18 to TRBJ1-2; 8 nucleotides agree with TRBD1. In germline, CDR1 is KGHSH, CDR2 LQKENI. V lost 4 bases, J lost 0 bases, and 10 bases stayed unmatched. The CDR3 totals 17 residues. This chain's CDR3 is CASSHAGQATANYGYTF. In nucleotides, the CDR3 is TGTGCCAGCTCACACGCGGGACAGGCAACAGCTAACTATGGCTACACCTTC.

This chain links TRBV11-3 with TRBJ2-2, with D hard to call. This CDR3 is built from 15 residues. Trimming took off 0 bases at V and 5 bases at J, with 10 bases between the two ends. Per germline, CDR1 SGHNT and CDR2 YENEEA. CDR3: CASSLDLGFTGELFF. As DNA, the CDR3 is TGTGCCAGCAGCTTAGATTTGGGGTTTACCGGGGAGCTGTTTTTT.

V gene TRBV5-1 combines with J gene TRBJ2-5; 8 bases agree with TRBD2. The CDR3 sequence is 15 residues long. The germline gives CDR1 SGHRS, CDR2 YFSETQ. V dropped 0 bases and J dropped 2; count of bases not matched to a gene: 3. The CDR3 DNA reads TGCGCCAGCAGCTTGGGGGGGACTAGTCAAGAGACCCAGTACTTC. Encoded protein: CASSLGGTSQETQYF. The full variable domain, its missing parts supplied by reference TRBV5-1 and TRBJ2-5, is KAGVTQTPRYLIKTRGQQVTLSCSPISGHRSVSWYQQTPGQGLQFLFEYFSETQRNKGNFPGRFSGRQFSNSRSEMNVSTLELGDSALYLCASSLGGTSQETQYFGPGTRLLVL.

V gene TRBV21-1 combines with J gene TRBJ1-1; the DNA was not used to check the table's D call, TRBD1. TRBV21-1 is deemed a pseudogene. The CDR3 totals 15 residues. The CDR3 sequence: CASSKEARQDTEAFF. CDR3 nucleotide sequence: TGTGCCAGCAGCAAAGAGGCACGACAGGACACTGAAGCTTTCTTT.

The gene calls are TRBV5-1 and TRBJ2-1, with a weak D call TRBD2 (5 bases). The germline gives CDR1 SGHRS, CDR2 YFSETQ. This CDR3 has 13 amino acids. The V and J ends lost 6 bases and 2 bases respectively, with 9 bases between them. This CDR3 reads CASMDGTYNEQFF. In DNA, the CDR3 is TGCGCCAGCATGGACGGGACCTACAATGAGCAGTTCTTC. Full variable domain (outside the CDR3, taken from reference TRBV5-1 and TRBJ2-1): KAGVTQTPRYLIKTRGQQVTLSCSPISGHRSVSWYQQTPGQGLQFLFEYFSETQRNKGNFPGRFSGRQFSNSRSEMNVSTLELGDSALYLCASMDGTYNEQFFGPGTRLTVL.